This TCR beta chain was documented in a study of long-term antiretroviral therapy in people with HIV. Overall study: The immediate-ART recommendation dates to 2015, and the earliest samples predate it by about a decade.

After removal of 5 bases from V and 2 bases from J, the junction contained 10 bases not matched to a gene. The CDR3 length is 17 residues. Germline V gene lookup returns CDR1 SGHAT and CDR2 FQNNGV. Broader study findings: Among HIV repertoires, CDR3 length ranges were narrower than those of controls. Nothing was known about ART adherence, viral resistance or changes in therapy. All blood samples came from the years 2004 to 2017, possibly under older ART regimens.

On this clone: Its specificity is unknown.

It was version v3.0 of the immunoSEQ assay that was run at survey level. Profiled with immunoSEQ multiplex PCR; TCRdb holds only in-frame clones, not every one. The table records about 32,000 clones, about 98% of them present only once. This chain connects TRBV11-2 to TRBJ2-4; 9 positions match TRBD1. The source material was unsorted PBMCs, sampled 7.6 years after starting antiretroviral therapy. The sequence was obtained from a man in his thirties or forties with HIV. CDR3: CASSPEGTGRPKNIQYF. CDR3 sequence (DNA): TGTGCCAGCAGCCCCGAGGGGACAGGGCGGCCCAAAAACATTCAGTACTTC.